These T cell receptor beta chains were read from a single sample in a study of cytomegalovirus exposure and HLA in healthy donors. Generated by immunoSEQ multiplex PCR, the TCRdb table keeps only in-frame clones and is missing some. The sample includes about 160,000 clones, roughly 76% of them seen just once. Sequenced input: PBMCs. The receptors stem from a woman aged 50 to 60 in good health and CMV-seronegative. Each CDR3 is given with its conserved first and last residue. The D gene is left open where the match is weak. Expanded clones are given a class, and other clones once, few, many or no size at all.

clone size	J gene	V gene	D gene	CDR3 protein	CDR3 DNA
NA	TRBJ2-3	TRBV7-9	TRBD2	CASSLDGGGGDTQYF	TGTGCCAGCAGCTTAGATGGCGGGGGGGGAGATACGCAGTATTTT
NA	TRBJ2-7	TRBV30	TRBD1	CAWSPSGRGPQYF	TGTGCCTGGAGCCCTTCTGGCAGGGGGCCGCAGTACTTC
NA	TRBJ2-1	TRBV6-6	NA	CASVYGDSYNEQFF	TGTGCCAGCGTATACGGGGATTCCTACAATGAGCAGTTCTTC
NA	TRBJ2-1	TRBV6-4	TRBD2	CASTAGGPSGEQFF	TGTGCCAGCACCGCGGGGGGGCCCTCCGGTGAGCAGTTCTTC
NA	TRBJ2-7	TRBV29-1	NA	CSVEDRAYEQYF	TGCAGCGTTGAAGATCGAGCCTACGAGCAGTACTTC
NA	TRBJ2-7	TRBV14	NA	CASSQDSYEQYF	TGTGCCAGCAGCCAAGACAGCTACGAGCAGTACTTC
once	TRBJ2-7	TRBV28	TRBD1	CASYGTESYEQYF	TGTGCCAGCTATGGGACAGAGTCCTACGAGCAGTACTTC
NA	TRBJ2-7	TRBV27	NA	CASSLYGQSYEQYF	TGTGCCAGCAGTTTATATGGACAGTCCTACGAGCAGTACTTC
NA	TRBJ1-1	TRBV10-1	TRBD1	CASSETGANTEAFF	TGCGCCAGCAGCGAGACAGGGGCTAACACTGAAGCTTTCTTT
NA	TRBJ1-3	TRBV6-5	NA	CASSRFPTENTIYF	TGTGCCAGCAGCCGATTCCCAACTGAAAACACCATATATTTT
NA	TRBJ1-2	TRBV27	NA	CASSLLRDGRDGYTF	TGTGCCAGCAGTTTATTAAGGGACGGGAGGGATGGCTACACCTTC
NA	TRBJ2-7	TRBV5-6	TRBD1	CASSGGDRGEEQYF	TGTGCCAGCAGCGGCGGGGACAGGGGAGAAGAGCAGTACTTC
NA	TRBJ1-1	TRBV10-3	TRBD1	CAISESRGRGEAFF	TGTGCCATCAGTGAGTCGAGGGGCAGGGGGGAAGCTTTCTTT
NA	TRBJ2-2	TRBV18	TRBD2	CASSPGTSGANTGELFF	TGTGCCAGCTCACCAGGGACTAGCGGGGCGAACACCGGGGAGCTGTTTTTT
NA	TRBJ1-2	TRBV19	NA	CASSSTGFGYTF	TGTGCCAGTAGTTCCACAGGTTTTGGCTACACCTTC
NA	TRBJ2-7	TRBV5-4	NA	CASSLRLDSHEQYF	TGTGCCAGCAGCTTGCGTCTAGATTCCCACGAGCAGTACTTC
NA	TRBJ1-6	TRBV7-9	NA	CASSSSGNSPLHF	TGTGCCAGCAGTTCCTCAGGAAATTCACCCCTCCACTTT
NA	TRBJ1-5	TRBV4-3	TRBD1	CASSQDRQGSIANQPQHF	TGCGCCAGCAGCCAAGACCGACAGGGGAGTATAGCAAATCAGCCCCAGCATTTT
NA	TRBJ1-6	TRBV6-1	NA	CASSEAVGGNSPLHF	TGTGCCAGCAGTGAAGCGGTTGGGGGGAATTCACCCCTCCACTTT
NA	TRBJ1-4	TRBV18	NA	CASSPRITAGLPEKLFF	TGTGCCAGCTCACCACGGATAACCGCAGGGCTCCCTGAAAAACTGTTTTTT
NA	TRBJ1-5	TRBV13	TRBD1	CASSLGRQGVMNQPQHF	TGTGCCAGCAGCTTAGGCCGGCAGGGGGTTATGAATCAGCCCCAGCATTTT
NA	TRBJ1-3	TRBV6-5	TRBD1	CASRAGQGMGNTIYF	TGTGCCAGCAGGGCAGGACAGGGGATGGGAAACACCATATATTTT
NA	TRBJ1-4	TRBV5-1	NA	CASSRGDSDNEKLFF	TGCGCCAGCAGTCGAGGGGACTCCGATAATGAAAAACTGTTTTTT
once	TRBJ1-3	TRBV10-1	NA	CASRPLRLGTPGNTIYF	TGCGCCAGCAGGCCCCTACGCCTCGGGACACCTGGAAACACCATATATTTT
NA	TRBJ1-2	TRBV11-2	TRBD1	CASSLVQGDGYTF	TGTGCCAGCAGCTTAGTGCAGGGGGATGGCTACACCTTC
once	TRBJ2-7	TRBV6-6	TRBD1	CASSLDRDYEQYF	TGTGCCAGCAGCCTTGACAGGGACTACGAGCAGTACTTC
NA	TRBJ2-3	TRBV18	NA	CASSPRDTDTQYF	TGTGCCAGCTCACCCCGGGACACAGATACGCAGTATTTT
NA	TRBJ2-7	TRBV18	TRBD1	CASSRTGPTSSYEQYF	TGTGCCAGCTCACGGACAGGTCCTACCTCCTCCTACGAGCAGTACTTC
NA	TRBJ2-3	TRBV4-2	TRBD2	CASSQDPGLAGRGSTDTQYF	TGTGCCAGCAGCCAAGATCCCGGGCTAGCGGGGAGGGGGAGCACAGATACGCAGTATTTT
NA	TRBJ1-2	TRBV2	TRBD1	CASNQGRGDYGYTF	TGTGCCAGCAATCAGGGCAGGGGGGACTATGGCTACACCTTC
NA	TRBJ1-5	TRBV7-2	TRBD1	CASSLGQGSQPQHF	TGTGCCAGCAGCCTTGGACAGGGCAGCCAGCCCCAGCATTTT
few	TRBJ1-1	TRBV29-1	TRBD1	CSAGQGAFGNTEAFF	TGCAGCGCAGGACAGGGGGCGTTCGGGAACACTGAAGCTTTCTTT